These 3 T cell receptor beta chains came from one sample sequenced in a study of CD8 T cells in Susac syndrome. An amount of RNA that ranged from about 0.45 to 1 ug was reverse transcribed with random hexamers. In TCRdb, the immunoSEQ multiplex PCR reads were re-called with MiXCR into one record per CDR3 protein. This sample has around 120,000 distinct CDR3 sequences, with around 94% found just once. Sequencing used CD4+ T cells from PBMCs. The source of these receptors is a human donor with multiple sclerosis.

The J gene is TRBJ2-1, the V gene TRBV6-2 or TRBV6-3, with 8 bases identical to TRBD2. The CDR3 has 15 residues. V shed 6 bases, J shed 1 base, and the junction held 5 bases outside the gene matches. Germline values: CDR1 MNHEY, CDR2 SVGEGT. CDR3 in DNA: TGTGCCAGCAGCCAGAGCGGGAGTTCCTACAATGAGCAGTTCTTC. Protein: CASSQSGSSYNEQFF.

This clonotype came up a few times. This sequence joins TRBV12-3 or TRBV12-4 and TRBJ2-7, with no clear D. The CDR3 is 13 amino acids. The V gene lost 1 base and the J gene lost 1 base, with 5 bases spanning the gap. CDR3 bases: TGTGCCAGCAGTTTAGGCCAGTCCTACGAGCAGTACTTC. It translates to CASSLGQSYEQYF.

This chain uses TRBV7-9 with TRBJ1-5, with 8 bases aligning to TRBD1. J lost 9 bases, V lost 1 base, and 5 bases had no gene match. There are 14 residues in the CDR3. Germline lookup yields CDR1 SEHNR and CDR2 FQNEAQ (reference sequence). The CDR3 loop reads CASSLGTGIVPQHF. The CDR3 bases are TGTGCCAGCAGCTTAGGGACAGGGATCGTGCCCCAGCATTTT.